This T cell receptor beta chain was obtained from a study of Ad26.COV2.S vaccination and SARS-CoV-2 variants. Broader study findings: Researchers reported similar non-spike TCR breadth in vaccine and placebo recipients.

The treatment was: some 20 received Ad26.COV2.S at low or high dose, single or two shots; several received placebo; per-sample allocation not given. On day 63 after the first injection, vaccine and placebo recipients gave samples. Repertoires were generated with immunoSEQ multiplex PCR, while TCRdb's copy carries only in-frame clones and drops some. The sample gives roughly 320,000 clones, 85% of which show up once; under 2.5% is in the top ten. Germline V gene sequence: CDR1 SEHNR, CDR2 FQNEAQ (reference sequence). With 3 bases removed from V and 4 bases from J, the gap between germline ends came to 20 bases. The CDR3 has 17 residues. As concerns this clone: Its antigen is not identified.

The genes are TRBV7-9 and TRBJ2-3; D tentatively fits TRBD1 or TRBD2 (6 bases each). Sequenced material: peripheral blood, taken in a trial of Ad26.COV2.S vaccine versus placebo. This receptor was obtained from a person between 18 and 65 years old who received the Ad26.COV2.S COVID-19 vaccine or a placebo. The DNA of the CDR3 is TGTGCCAGCAGCTTCCAACAGGGAGGTAGGAGGGCAGATACGCAGTATTTT. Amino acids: CASSFQQGGRRADTQYF.